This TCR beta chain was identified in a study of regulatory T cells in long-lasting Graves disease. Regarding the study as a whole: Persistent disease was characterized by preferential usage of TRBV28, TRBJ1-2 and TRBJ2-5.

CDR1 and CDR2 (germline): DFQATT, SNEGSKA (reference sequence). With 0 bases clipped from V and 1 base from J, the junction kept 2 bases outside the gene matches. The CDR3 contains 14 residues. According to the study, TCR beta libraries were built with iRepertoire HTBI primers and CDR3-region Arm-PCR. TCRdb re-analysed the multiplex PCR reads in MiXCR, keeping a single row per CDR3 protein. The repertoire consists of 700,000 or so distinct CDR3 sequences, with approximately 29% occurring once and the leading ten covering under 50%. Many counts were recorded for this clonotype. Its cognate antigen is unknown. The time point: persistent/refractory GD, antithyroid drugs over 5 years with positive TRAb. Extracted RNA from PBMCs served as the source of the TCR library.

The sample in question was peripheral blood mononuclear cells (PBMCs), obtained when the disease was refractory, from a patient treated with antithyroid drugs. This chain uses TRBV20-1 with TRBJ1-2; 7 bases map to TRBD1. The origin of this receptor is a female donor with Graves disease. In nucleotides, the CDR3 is TGCAGTGCTAGAGAAAGGGGGCTTAACTATGGCTACACCTTC. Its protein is CSARERGLNYGYTF.